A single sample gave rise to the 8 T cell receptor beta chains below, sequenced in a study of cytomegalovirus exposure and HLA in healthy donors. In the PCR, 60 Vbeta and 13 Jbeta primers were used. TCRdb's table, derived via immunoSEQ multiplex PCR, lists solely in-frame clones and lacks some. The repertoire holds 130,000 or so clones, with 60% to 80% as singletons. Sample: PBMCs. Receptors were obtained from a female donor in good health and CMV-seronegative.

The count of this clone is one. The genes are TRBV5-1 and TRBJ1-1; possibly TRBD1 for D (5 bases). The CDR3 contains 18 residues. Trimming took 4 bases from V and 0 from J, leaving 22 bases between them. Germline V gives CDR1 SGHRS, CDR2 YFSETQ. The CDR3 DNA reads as TGCGCCAGCAGCATTATTGGACATAGTAAACCGATGAACACTGAAGCTTTCTTT. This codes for CASSIIGHSKPMNTEAFF.

The CDR3 bases are TGTGCCAGTAGTCTTATAAGGGGAGGAGACCAGCCCCAGCATTTT. It is translated as CASSLIRGGDQPQHF. The chain joins TRBV19 to TRBJ1-5, with D perhaps TRBD1 (5 bases). This CDR3 is 15 amino acids long. Looked up from germline, CDR1 is LNHDA and CDR2 is SQIVND (reference sequence). V lost 5 bases to trimming and J lost 7 bases, with 18 bases between them.

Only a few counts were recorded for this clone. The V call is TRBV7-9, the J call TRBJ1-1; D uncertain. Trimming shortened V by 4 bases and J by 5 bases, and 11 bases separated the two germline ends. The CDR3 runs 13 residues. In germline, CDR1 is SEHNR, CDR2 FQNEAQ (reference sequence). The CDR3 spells CASSSTSGTEAFF. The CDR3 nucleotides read TGTGCCAGCAGCTCTACGTCTGGTACTGAAGCTTTCTTT.

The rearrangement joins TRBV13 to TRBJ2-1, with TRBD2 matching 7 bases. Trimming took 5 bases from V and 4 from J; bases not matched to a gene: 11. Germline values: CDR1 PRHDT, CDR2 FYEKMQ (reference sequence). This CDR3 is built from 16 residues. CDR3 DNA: TGTGCCAGCAGCCTCCTTTCGGGGGGAGGATACAATGAGCAGTTCTTC. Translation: CASSLLSGGGYNEQFF.

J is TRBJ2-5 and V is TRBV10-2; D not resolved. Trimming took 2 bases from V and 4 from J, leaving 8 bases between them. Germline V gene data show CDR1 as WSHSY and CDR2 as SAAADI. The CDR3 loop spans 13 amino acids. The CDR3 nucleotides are TGCGCCAGCAGTGAGATTCCGGGAGAGACCCAGTACTTC. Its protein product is CASSEIPGETQYF.

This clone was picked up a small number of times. The CDR3 region has the DNA TGTGCCAGCAGTTTCGGAGGGAAGGTACCGGTAGCTTTCTTT. It codes for CASSFGGKVPVAFF. The rearrangement uses TRBV28 and TRBJ1-1; D gene ambiguous. There are 14 residues in the CDR3. Germline CDR1 reads MDHEN; CDR2 reads SYDVKM. V was shortened by 3 bases and J by 10 bases, with 18 bases between the two germline ends.

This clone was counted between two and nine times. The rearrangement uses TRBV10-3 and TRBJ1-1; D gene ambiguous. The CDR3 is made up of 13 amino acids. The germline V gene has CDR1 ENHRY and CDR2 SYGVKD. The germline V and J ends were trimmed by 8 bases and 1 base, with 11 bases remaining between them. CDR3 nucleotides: TGTGCCATCCGGGAGGTGGCGAACACTGAAGCTTTCTTT. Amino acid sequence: CAIREVANTEAFF.

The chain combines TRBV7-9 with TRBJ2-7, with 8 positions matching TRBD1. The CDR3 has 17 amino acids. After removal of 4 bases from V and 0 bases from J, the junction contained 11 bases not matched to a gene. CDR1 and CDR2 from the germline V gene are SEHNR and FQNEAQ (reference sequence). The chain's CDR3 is CASSWGEGQGLSYEQYF. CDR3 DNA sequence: TGTGCCAGCAGCTGGGGTGAAGGACAGGGCCTCTCCTACGAGCAGTACTTC.